Each of the 7 T cell receptor beta chains below was sequenced from the same sample in a study of cytomegalovirus exposure and HLA in healthy donors. PCR involved 60 Vbeta and 13 Jbeta primers. This table comes from immunoSEQ multiplex PCR, and its TCRdb copy is limited to in-frame clones, with some not included. The sample lists around 140,000 clones, approximately 78% seen once, with around 1.6% in the top ten. Sequences were obtained from PBMCs. Every receptor here comes from a female donor in good health and CMV-seronegative.

V gene TRBV4-1 combines with J gene TRBJ1-6; 7 nucleotides agree with TRBD1. Germline CDR1 and CDR2: MGHRA and YSYEKL. Trimming took 4 bases from V and 0 from J; bases not matched to a gene: 6. The CDR3 contains 17 residues. DNA of the CDR3: TGCGCCAGCAGCCTAGGACAGGCGAGCTCCTATAATTCACCCCTCCACTTT. It is translated as CASSLGQASSYNSPLHF.

This chain joins TRBV7-9 and TRBJ2-5; D unresolved. The CDR3 has 14 amino acids. Deletions cut 2 bases from V and 4 bases from J, with 11 bases between. Germline loops: CDR1 SEHNR, CDR2 FQNEAQ (reference sequence). CDR3 in DNA: TGTGCCAGCAGCTTAACCAGTGCCGCAGAGACCCAGTACTTC. This encodes CASSLTSAAETQYF.

V usage is TRBV27 and J usage is TRBJ2-7, with D possibly matching TRBD2 (6 bases). The germline V and J ends were trimmed by 5 bases and 5 bases, with 16 bases remaining between them. This CDR3 region has 14 residues. In germline, CDR1 is MNHEY, CDR2 SMNVEV (reference sequence). The CDR3 region is CASSTRASDNEQYF. As DNA, the CDR3 is TGTGCCAGCAGTACCCGGGCTAGCGACAACGAGCAGTACTTC.

The sample holds one count of this clone. The chain joins TRBV5-1 to TRBJ2-2; D is ambiguous. The CDR3 is made up of 16 amino acids. The V end lost 0 bases, the J end lost 1 base, and 10 bases lay between the germline ends. The germline V gene encodes CDR1 SGHRS and CDR2 YFSETQ. In DNA, the CDR3 is TGCGCCAGCAGCTTGGAGGAACACAGGAACACCGGGGAGCTGTTTTTT. Translated, it gives CASSLEEHRNTGELFF.

This clone was seen more than once but under ten times. CDR3 DNA: TGTGCCAGCAGCGTTGACGTAGCGGAGTACAATGAGCAGTTCTTC. Its translation is CASSVDVAEYNEQFF. The chain couples TRBV9 to TRBJ2-1; maybe TRBD2 (6 bases). V dropped 2 bases and J dropped 4 bases, with 13 bases sitting between them. The CDR3 sequence is 15 residues long. Germline values: CDR1 SGDLS, CDR2 YYNGEE. The complete variable domain, with remaining parts taken from reference TRBV9 and TRBJ2-1, reads DSGVTQTPKHLITATGQRVTLRCSPRSGDLSVYWYQQSLDQGLQFLIQYYNGEERAKGNILERFSAQQFPDLHSELNLSSLELGDSALYFCASSVDVAEYNEQFFGPGTRLTVL.

The chain uses TRBV7-2 and TRBJ1-4; D perhaps matches TRBD1 (6 bases). The V end lost 6 bases, the J end lost 0 bases, and 8 bases lay between the germline ends. Germline CDR1 reads SGHTA; CDR2 reads FQGNSA. This CDR3 contains 14 residues. The CDR3 nucleotides read TGTGCCAGCAGGAGGACAGCAACTAATGAAAAACTGTTTTTT. This translates into CASRRTATNEKLFF.

The gene calls are TRBV27 and TRBJ1-2, with 9 positions matching TRBD1. The junction had 9 bases not matched to a gene; V was cut back by 5 bases and J by 5 bases. This CDR3 region has 15 residues. The germline V gene has CDR1 MNHEY and CDR2 SMNVEV (reference sequence). The CDR3 DNA sequence: TGTGCCAGCAGTCTCGGACAGGGGTTTAGTTATGGCTACACCTTC. Its translation: CASSLGQGFSYGYTF.